This record concerns one TCR beta chain sequence. From the RT-PCR reads, TCRdb called clonotypes with MiXCR, one entry per CDR3 protein. Of fewer than 700,000 distinct CDR3 sequences in the sample, 10% to 15% were seen once. This entry belongs to a study of response to subunit inactivated influenza vaccine. This CDR3 has 14 amino acids. Germline CDR1 is SGHVS and CDR2 is FQNEAQ. The V end lost 4 bases, the J end lost 7 bases, and 15 bases lay between the germline ends. The receptor's source is a man between 50 and 59 years old who received an inactivated influenza vaccine. The chain uses TRBV7-8 and TRBJ2-3, with D perhaps TRBD2 (5 bases). The starting material was PBMCs from blood, obtained roughly 48 days after vaccination. The CDR3 sequence: CASSSVGTRHTQYF. CDR3 DNA sequence: TGTGCCAGCAGCTCCGTCGGCACTAGACATACGCAGTATTTT.